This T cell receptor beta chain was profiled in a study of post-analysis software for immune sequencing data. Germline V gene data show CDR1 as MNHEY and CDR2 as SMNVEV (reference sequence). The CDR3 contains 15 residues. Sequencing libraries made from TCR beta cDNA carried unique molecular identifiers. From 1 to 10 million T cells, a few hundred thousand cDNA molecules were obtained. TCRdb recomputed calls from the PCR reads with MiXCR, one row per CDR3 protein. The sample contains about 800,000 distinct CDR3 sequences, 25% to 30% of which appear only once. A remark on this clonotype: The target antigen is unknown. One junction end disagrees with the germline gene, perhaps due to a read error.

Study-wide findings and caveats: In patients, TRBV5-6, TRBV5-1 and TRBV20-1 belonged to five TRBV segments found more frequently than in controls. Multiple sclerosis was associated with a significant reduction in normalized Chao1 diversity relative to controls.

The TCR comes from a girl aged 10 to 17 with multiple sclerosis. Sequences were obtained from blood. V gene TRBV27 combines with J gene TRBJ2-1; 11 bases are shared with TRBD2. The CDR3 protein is CACSFEGLAGNRQFF. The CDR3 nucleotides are TGTGCCTGCAGTTTTGAAGGACTAGCGGGTAATAGACAGTTCTTC.